These 4 T cell receptor beta chains share one sample of origin, sequenced in a study of shared clonotypes between healthy human individuals (dated by TCRdb to 2019 to 2021). The method behind the library was the immunoSEQ multiplex PCR assay. As stored in TCRdb, this immuneACCESS dataset retains in-frame rearrangements with V and J assigned. A fraction of the clones does not appear; measured against another copy, unresolved V genes explain less than half of the discrepancy, and the remainder lacks a known reason. Recorded for this sample are hundreds of thousands of clones; approximately 96% of them occurred a single time. Roughly 0.12% of the sample is taken by the ten largest. CD8 naive samples were CD45RO-negative cells positively selected for CCR7, giving a CD45RA+CCR7+ population that excluded TemRA cells. The sequencing sample was made of naive CD8+ T cells sorted from blood. What this sample's cell subset or site label stands for: CD45RA+CCR7+. Receptor source: a woman in her twenties or thirties in good health.

CDR3 amino acids: CASSFKGTSGGRRANVLTF. The CDR3 region has the DNA TGTGCCAGTAGTTTCAAAGGGACTAGCGGGGGTAGGAGGGCCAACGTCCTGACTTTC. The J gene is TRBJ2-6, the V gene TRBV19; 14 bases agree with TRBD2. Germline CDR1 is LNHDA and CDR2 is SQIVND (reference sequence). This CDR3 has 19 residues. Trimming took 5 bases from V and 5 from J; bases not matched to a gene: 11.

This chain connects TRBV7-9 to TRBJ2-7, with a tentative D call TRBD2 (5 bases). The CDR3 consists of 16 residues. Trimming took off 1 base at V and 2 bases at J, with 15 bases between the two ends. Germline values: CDR1 SEHNR, CDR2 FQNEAQ (reference sequence). The CDR3 sequence: CASSLGLWRRPYEQYF. The CDR3 DNA sequence: TGTGCCAGCAGCTTAGGCTTGTGGCGGAGGCCCTACGAGCAGTACTTC.

V gene TRBV5-8 combines with J gene TRBJ2-7; TRBD2 aligns across 8 bases. The length of the CDR3 is 16 residues. V shed 1 base and J 3 bases; nucleotides not matched to a gene: 9. The germline V gene has CDR1 SGHTS and CDR2 YDEGEE. The CDR3 region has the DNA TGTGCCAGCAGCTTGAGTCGACGGGAGGGCCACTACGAGCAGTACTTC. Amino acids: CASSLSRREGHYEQYF. The variable domain in full, completed from reference TRBV5-8 and TRBJ2-7, reads EAGVTQSPTHLIKTRGQQATLRCSPISGHTSVYWYQQALGLGLQFLLWYDEGEERNRGNFPPRFSGRQFPNYSSELNVNALELEDSALYLCASSLSRREGHYEQYFGPGTRLTVT.

The V call is TRBV19, the J call TRBJ2-7; perhaps TRBD2 as D (5 bases). This CDR3 contains 15 residues. V gave up 5 bases and J gave up 6 bases, with 20 bases separating them. The germline CDR1 and CDR2 sequences are LNHDA and SQIVND (reference sequence). The CDR3 sequence: CASSAALGSLVEQYF. CDR3 DNA sequence: TGTGCCAGTAGTGCGGCACTAGGGTCCCTCGTCGAGCAGTACTTC.